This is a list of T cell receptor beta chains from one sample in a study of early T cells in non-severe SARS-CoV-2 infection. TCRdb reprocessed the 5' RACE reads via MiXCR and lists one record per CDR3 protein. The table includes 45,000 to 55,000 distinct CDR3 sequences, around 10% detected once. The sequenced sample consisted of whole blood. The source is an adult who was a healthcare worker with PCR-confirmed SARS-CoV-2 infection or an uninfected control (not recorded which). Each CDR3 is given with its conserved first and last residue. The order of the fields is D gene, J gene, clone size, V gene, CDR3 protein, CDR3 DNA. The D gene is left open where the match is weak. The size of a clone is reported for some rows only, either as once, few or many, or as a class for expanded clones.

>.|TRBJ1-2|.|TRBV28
CASNIGGAYYGYTF
TGTGCCAGCAACATAGGGGGGGCCTACTATGGCTACACCTTC
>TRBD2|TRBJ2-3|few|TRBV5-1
CASRLAASTDTQYF
TGCGCCAGCAGACTAGCGGCTAGCACAGATACGCAGTATTTT
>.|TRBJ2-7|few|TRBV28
CASSIVRYEQYF
TGTGCCTCTTCAATAGTCCGTTACGAGCAGTACTTC
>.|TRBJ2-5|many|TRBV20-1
CSAARLGSETQYF
TGCAGTGCGGCAAGACTAGGGTCGGAGACCCAGTACTTC
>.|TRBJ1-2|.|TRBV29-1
CSVAQDYGYTF
TGCAGCGTTGCACAGGATTATGGCTACACCTTC
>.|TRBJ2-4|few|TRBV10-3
CAISEGGVGKNIQYF
TGTGCCATCAGTGAGGGGGGTGTTGGCAAAAACATTCAGTACTTC
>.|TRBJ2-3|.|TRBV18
CASSQSRTASTDTQYF
TGTGCCAGCTCGCAATCCCGGACAGCTAGCACAGATACGCAGTATTTT
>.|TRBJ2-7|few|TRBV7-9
CASSLEAGYRLYEQYF
TGTGCCAGCAGCTTAGAAGCAGGGTACCGACTTTACGAGCAGTACTTC
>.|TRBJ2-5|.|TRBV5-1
CASSRADQETQYF
TGCGCCAGCAGCCGAGCGGACCAAGAGACCCAGTACTTC
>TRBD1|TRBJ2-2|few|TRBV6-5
CASSPGTAPATGELFF
TGTGCCAGCAGTCCAGGGACAGCCCCGGCCACCGGGGAGCTGTTTTTT
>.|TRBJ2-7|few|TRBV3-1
CASSGRGAYEQYF
TGTGCCAGCAGCGGCCGCGGGGCCTACGAGCAGTACTTC
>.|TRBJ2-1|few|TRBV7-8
CASSLAGRAYNEQFF
TGTGCCAGCAGCTTAGCTGGCAGAGCCTACAATGAGCAGTTCTTC
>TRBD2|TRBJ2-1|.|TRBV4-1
CASSMGLAGGSSYNEQFF
TGCGCCAGCAGCATGGGACTAGCGGGAGGTTCCTCCTACAATGAGCAGTTCTTC
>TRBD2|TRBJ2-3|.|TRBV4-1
CASSLALLAGRTDTQYF
TGCGCCAGCAGCCTAGCCCTACTAGCGGGACGCACAGATACGCAGTATTTT
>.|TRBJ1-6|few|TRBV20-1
CSARAPPHSPLHF
TGCAGTGCTAGAGCCCCCCCCCATTCACCCCTCCACTTT
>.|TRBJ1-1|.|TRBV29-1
CSVVTGRGEAFF
TGCAGCGTTGTAACAGGGCGAGGAGAAGCTTTCTTT
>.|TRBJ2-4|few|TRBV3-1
CASSPVPGKNIQYF
TGTGCCAGCAGCCCCGTCCCGGGCAAAAACATTCAGTACTTC